This T cell receptor beta chain came from a study of blood T cells in healthy people across ages (dated by TCRdb to between 2015 and 2016). Turning to the overall study: Template switching captured roughly one uniquely barcoded TCR beta cDNA molecule per two T cells in model experiments. Two additional independent replicas of 1 million unique cDNA reads from the same blood draw were analyzed for two donors (one aged 18 to 30 and one aged 80 or older). To avoid experimental bias, donors of different ages were distributed randomly across sequencing lanes. The donors were divided into four age groups: young (average approximately 17 years), middle-aged (over 35), aged (approximately 62) and long-lived (about 84). To track age-related changes in TCR beta repertoire diversity, the study relied on deep sequencing normalized with unique cDNA molecular identifiers.

The 39 donors, aged roughly 6 to 90 years, were systemically healthy Caucasian individuals from Russia. Each donor gave about 9.7 milliliters of peripheral blood, drawn into EDTA-treated Vacutainer tubes. Ficoll-Paque density-gradient centrifugation was used to isolate PBMCs, with at least 6.5 million obtained per sample. Trizol reagent was used to extract total RNA from the PBMCs, yielding at least 5.5 micrograms per sample. For every donor, an aliquot of PBMCs went through flow cytometry to measure the percentages of naive CD45RAhigh/CD27high T cells. CDR1 and CDR2 are drawn from the germline V gene (reference sequence): LNHDA, SQIVND. At the junction V is shortened by 4 bases and J by 10 bases; bases outside the gene matches: 16. Taken from cysteine to phenylalanine, the CDR3 has 17 residues. Only the CDR3 DNA is retained, 51 bases long and in frame from the first base. Here is what the overall study found, with its caveats: As age increased, observed TCR beta diversity per million T cells dropped in a roughly linear way, and a significant reduction was already evident by age 40. The long-lived group showed more naive CD4+ T cells, fewer expanded clones and increased TCR diversity than the aged group, suggesting age selection. Because profiling used bulk unsorted PBMCs, naive and antigen-experienced compartments could not be compared conclusively. A strong correlation was found between observed TCR beta diversity and the percentage of naive T cells measured by flow cytometry. Because donor CMV infection status was unknown, age-related changes in expanded clonotypes were potentially confounded. Estimates of total diversity based on one million sequenced T cells were regarded as lower bounds and as underestimates.

On this clonotype itself: What antigen it recognizes has not been identified. Base qualities were left out, and no much larger clone turns up one base away.

Libraries were constructed by 5' RACE. Sequencing relied on an Illumina HiSeq 2500. A second PCR of about 6 to 12 cycles was run with a J-beta primer mix and a sample-barcoded 5' primer. A template-switch 5' adaptor carrying 12 random nucleotides introduced a unique molecular identifier onto each TCR beta cDNA molecule. Each sample yielded at least 3 million CDR3-containing paired-end reads. All of the RNA was converted into first-strand cDNA using the Mint cDNA synthesis kit, with a TRBC-specific oligonucleotide serving as the primer. Following uracil-DNA glycosylase treatment, a first 18-cycle PCR with universal primers M1SS and BC2_uni_R was performed on all cDNA. Processing in the source paper ran as follows. Each sample was normalized by randomly selecting 1 million high-quality reads, each carrying a distinct molecular identifier. Reads with shared molecular identifiers were discarded instead of being binned into consensus sequences. CDR3 identification, clonotype clustering and error correction used MiTCR with a Q25 quality threshold and the strictest error-elimination algorithm. A nonparametric unseen species model with Euler transformation was used to estimate lower-bound total TCR beta diversity. The public reads were quality trimmed at Q25 with fastp and then assembled into clones with MiXCR by TCRdb, keeping productive beta chains. Each entry merges the rows of one CDR3 protein and shows their most common DNA and genes. TCRdb assigned the V and J calls; the authors' analysis was not used. This sample lists approximately 1.5 million distinct CDR3 sequences; roughly 32% were detected once. Roughly 10% of the sample is taken by the ten largest.

The chain couples TRBV19 to TRBJ2-1; 10 middle bases align to TRBD1. The receptor comes from a woman aged 25 to 39 in good health. The material sequenced was blood. Read as DNA, the sequence is TGTGCCAGTAGTACCCCTTCAACCCGGGACAGGGGTCGGGAGCAGTTCTTC. This sequence encodes CASSTPSTRDRGREQFF.